This T cell receptor (beta chain) was captured by sequencing in a study of cytomegalovirus exposure and HLA in healthy donors. Whole-study results and caveats: Sequencing depth across donors, presence/absence analyses assumed, was roughly uniform. An analysis that was carried out later associated about 17,000 TCR beta sequences with HLA alleles at 0.05 false discovery rate. It was reportedly the case that the classifier diagnosed cytomegalovirus status with high specificity and sensitivity.

The PCR made use of 60 Vbeta and 13 Jbeta primers. Original analysis: A later analysis counted 80 million or so unique TCR beta chains, 10 million to 12 million shared. Measured with immunoSEQ multiplex PCR; TCRdb has only the in-frame clones, and not every one. Clone size and the V and J calls come from that table; the DNA yielded D and trimming. The repertoire holds some 130,000 clones, with about 78% as singletons. Germline CDR1 is LGHNA and CDR2 is YNFKEQ. This CDR3 comprises 15 residues. J lost 0 bases, V lost 0 bases, and 1 base had no gene match. Concerning this clone itself: The antigen remains unidentified.

The chain is built from TRBV4-2 and TRBJ2-5; 7 bases match TRBD2. The sample comprised PBMCs. The source of this sequence is a female donor in good health and CMV-seronegative. The CDR3 nucleotides read TGTGCCAGCAGCCAAGAGCGGGGGTACCAAGAGACCCAGTACTTC. Its translation: CASSQERGYQETQYF.